This TCR beta chain derives from a study of radiation and T cells in renal cell carcinoma. Background on the study: Nephrectomy followed 15 Gy stereotactic body radiation by 4 weeks. Whole-study results and caveats: From baseline, blood top tumor clonotypes peaked at 2 weeks post-radiation.

As to this clone: Antigen specificity is unknown.

Here immunoSEQ multiplex PCR was the method, and the copy in TCRdb shows in-frame clones only, minus some. The table has fewer than 150,000 clones, more than 70% seen once. Regarding time point: blood 2 weeks post-SBRT. Treatment defined: 15 Gy SBRT to primary tumor, nephrectomy 4 weeks later. V trimming: 3 bases; J trimming: 5 bases; junction bases outside the gene matches: 3. The CDR3 length is 14 residues. The germline V gene encodes CDR1 SGDLS and CDR2 YYNGEE. The sequence was obtained from a woman aged 65 to 85 with renal cell carcinoma. The V call is TRBV9, the J call TRBJ2-5, with 11 bases matching TRBD1. Material: blood, obtained from a patient whose treatment included radiotherapy and nephrectomy. The CDR3 here is CASSEGQGGETQYF. DNA for the CDR3: TGTGCCAGCAGCGAGGGACAGGGGGGGGAGACCCAGTACTTC.